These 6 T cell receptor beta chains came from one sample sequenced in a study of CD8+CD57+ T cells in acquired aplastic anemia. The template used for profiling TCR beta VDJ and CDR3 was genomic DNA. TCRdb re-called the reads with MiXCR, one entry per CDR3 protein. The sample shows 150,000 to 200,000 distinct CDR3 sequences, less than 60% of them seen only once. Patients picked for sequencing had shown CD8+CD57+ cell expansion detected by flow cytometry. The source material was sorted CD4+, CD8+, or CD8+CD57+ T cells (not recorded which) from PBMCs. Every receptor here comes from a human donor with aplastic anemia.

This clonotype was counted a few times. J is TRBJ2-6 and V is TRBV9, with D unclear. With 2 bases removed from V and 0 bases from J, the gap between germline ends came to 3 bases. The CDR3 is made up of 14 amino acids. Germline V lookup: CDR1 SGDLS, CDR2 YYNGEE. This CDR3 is CASSVYSGANVLTF. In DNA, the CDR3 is TGTGCCAGCAGCGTGTACTCTGGGGCCAACGTCCTGACTTTC. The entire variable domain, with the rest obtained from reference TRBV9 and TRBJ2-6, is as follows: DSGVTQTPKHLITATGQRVTLRCSPRSGDLSVYWYQQSLDQGLQFLIQYYNGEERAKGNILERFSAQQFPDLHSELNLSSLELGDSALYFCASSVYSGANVLTFGAGSRLTVL.

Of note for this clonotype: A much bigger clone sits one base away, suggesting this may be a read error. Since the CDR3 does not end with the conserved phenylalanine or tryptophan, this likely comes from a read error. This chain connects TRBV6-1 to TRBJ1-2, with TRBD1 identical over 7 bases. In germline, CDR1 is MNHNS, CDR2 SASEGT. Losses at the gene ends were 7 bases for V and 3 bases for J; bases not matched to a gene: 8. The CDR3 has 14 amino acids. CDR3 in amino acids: CASTRDSKYYGYTL. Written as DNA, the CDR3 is TGTGCCAGCACTCGGGACAGCAAGTACTATGGCTACACCCTC.

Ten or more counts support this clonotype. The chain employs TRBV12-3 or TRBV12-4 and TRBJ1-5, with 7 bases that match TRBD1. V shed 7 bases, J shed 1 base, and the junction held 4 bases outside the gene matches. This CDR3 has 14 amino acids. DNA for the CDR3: TGTGCCAGCACCTCAGGGGGGAGCAATCAGCCCCAGCATTTT. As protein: CASTSGGSNQPQHF.

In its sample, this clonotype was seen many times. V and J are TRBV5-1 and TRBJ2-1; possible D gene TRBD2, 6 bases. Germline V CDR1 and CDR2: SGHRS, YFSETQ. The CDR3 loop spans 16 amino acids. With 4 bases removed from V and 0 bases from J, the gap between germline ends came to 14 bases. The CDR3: CASSPGGSSSYNEQFF. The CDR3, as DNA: TGCGCCAGCAGCCCCGGAGGGTCAAGCTCCTACAATGAGCAGTTCTTC. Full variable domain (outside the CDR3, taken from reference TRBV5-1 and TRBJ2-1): KAGVTQTPRYLIKTRGQQVTLSCSPISGHRSVSWYQQTPGQGLQFLFEYFSETQRNKGNFPGRFSGRQFSNSRSEMNVSTLELGDSALYLCASSPGGSSSYNEQFFGPGTRLTVL.

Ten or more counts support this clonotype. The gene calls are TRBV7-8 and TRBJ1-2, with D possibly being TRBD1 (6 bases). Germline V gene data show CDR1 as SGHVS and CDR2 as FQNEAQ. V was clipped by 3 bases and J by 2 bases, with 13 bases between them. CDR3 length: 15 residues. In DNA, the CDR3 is TGTGCCAGCAGCTTCGCGGCGGGGGGCAACTATGGCTACACCTTC. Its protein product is CASSFAAGGNYGYTF.

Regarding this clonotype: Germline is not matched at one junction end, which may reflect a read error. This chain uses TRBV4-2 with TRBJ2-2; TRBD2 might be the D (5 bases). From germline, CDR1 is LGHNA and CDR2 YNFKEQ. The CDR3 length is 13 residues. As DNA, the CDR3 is TGTGCCAGCAGCCAAGTCGGCACCGGGGAGCTGTCCTTT. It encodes CASSQVGTGELSF.